This TCR beta chain was obtained from a study of T cell repertoires in cytomegalovirus infection. Across the whole study: Indications of both CMV infection and matching HLA type were provided by public TCR beta signatures.

This clonotype was seen many times. Antigen specificity is unknown. The CDR3 has 14 residues. Trimming left V 2 bases short and J 7 bases short, with 14 bases between. TCRdb recomputed calls from the reads with MiXCR, one row per CDR3 protein. The sample records some 200,000 distinct CDR3 sequences, roughly 9% being singletons. Study findings and constraints: Clonotype analysis showed dominance of the ex vivo response by HLA-C-restricted CMV-specific TCR beta clonotypes. Cumulative public TCR beta family frequency identified carriers of CMV plus the relevant HLA.

This chain connects TRBV12-3 or TRBV12-4 to TRBJ1-2; TRBD1 is a possible D gene (5 bases). This receptor was identified in a human donor in good health (CMV status not recorded). Some clones in this sample may be carry-over from other donors' samples. Sample: PBMCs. The CDR3 is CASSLPGRASGYTF. CDR3 DNA sequence: TGTGCCAGCAGTTTACCGGGACGCGCCTCTGGCTACACCTTC.